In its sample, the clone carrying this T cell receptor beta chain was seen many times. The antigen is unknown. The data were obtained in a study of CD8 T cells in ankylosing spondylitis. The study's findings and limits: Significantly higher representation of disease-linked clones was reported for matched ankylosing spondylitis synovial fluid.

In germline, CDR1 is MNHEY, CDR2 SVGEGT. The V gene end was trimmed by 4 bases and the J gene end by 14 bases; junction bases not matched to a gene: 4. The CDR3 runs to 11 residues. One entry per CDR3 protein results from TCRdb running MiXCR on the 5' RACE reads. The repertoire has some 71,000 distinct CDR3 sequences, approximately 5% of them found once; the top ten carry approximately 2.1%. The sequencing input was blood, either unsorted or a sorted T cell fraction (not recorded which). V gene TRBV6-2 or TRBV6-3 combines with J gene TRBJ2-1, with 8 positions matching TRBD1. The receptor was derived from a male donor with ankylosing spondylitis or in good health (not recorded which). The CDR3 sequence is CASSSYRGKFF. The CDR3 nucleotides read TGTGCCAGCAGTTCATACAGGGGGAAGTTCTTC.